This TCR beta chain derives from a study of post-analysis software for immune sequencing data. Notes on the study in general: Controls had lower frequencies than patients of about 5 TRBV segments, which included TRBV5-6, TRBV5-1 and TRBV20-1. F-measure co-clustering was strong for batch-matched samples.

The CDR3 length is 15 residues. CDR1 DFQATT and CDR2 SNEGSKA come from the germline V gene (reference sequence). Deletions cut 0 bases from V and 6 bases from J, with 17 bases between. Worth noting for this clonotype: Its target is not known.

Included in the TCR beta cDNA libraries were unique molecular identifiers. Between about 0.85 and 10 million T cells gave rise to hundreds of thousands of cDNA molecules. TCRdb independently ran MiXCR on the PCR reads; one entry per CDR3 protein. The sample lists about 190,000 distinct CDR3 sequences; approximately 28% were seen once. The chain couples TRBV20-1 to TRBJ2-5; D may be TRBD2 (7 bases). Sequencing was carried out using blood. The sequence was collected from a girl aged 2-17 years with multiple sclerosis. The DNA for the CDR3 is TGCAGTGCTAGAGACCCCCGGGGGGCCGCAAAGACCCAGTACTTC. Protein: CSARDPRGAAKTQYF.